This T cell receptor (beta chain) was sequenced during a study of shared clonotypes between healthy human individuals. Overall study context: A couple of female and a few male donors aged 18 to 49 were enrolled.

Some clones are missing from TCRdb's copy, which holds only in-frame ones; the method was immunoSEQ multiplex PCR. The sample has under 600,000 clones, roughly four fifths seen once. The CDR3 totals 17 residues. With 5 bases removed from V and 0 bases from J, the gap between germline ends came to 17 bases. Germline V lookup: CDR1 SGDLS, CDR2 YYNGEE. Each unsorted sample relied on roughly 84 million PBMCs as its source of genomic DNA. The specimen sequenced was PBMCs. This rearrangement joins TRBV9 to TRBJ2-2; D might be TRBD1 (7 bases). The receptor was isolated from a woman aged 40 to 50 in good health. Some clones in this sample may be carry-over from other donors' samples. The CDR3 spells CASRRGGGATNTGELFF. The CDR3, as DNA: TGTGCCAGCAGGCGAGGGGGCGGGGCTACGAACACCGGGGAGCTGTTTTTT.